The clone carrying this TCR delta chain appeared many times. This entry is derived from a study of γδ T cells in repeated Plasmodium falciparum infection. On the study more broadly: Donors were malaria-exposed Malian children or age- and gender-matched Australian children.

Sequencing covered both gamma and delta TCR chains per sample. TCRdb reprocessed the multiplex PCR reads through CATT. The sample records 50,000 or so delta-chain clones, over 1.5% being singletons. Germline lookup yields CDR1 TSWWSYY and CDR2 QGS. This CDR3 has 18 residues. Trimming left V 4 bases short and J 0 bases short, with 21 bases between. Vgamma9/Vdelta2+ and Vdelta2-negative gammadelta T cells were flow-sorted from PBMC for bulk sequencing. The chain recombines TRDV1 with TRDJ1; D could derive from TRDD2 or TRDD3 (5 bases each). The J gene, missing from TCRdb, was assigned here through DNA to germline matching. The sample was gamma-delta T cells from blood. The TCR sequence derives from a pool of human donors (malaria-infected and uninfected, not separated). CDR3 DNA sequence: TGTGCTCTTGGGGCCCTCTTCTTCCGTACTGGATACACCGATAAACTCATCTTT. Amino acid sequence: CALGALFFRTGYTDKLIF.